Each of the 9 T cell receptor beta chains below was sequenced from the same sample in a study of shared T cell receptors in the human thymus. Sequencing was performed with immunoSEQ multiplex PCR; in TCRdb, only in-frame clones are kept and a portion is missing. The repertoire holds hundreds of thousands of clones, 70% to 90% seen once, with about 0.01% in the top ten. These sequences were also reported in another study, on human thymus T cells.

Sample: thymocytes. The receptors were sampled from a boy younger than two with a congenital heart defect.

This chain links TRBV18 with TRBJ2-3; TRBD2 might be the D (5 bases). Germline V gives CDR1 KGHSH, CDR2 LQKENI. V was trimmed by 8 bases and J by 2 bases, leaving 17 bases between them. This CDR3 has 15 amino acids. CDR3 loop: CASIPRDGHTDTQYF. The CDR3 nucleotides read TGTGCCAGCATCCCTCGGGATGGGCACACAGATACGCAGTATTTT.

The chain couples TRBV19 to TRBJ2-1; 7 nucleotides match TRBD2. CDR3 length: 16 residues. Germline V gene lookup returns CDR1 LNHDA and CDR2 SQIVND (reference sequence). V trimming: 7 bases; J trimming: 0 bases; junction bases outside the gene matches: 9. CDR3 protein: CASIPRAGYSYNEQFF. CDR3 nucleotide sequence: TGTGCCAGTATTCCCCGAGCGGGGTACTCCTACAATGAGCAGTTCTTC.

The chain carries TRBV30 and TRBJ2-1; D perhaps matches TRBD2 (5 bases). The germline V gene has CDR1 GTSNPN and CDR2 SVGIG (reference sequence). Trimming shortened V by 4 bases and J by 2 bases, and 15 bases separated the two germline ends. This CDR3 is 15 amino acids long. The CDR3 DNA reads TGTGCCTGGACCGGGATGAGCGTTGCCTACAATGAGCAGTTCTTC. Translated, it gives CAWTGMSVAYNEQFF.

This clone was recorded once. Here the CDR3 reads CASSLWPDRSMDEQYF. The CDR3 bases are TGTGCCAGCAGTTTATGGCCGGACAGAAGCATGGACGAGCAGTACTTC. This chain uses TRBV28 with TRBJ2-7; D is perhaps TRBD1 (6 bases). CDR3 length: 16 residues. Germline V lookup: CDR1 MDHEN, CDR2 SYDVKM. The germline V and J ends were trimmed by 0 bases and 5 bases, with 17 bases remaining between them.

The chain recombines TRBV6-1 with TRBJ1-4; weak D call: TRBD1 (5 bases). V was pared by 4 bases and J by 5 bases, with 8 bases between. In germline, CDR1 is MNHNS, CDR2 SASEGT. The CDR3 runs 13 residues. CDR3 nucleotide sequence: TGTGCCAGCAGTGGGGGGGGGAATGAAAAACTGTTTTTT. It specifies CASSGGGNEKLFF.

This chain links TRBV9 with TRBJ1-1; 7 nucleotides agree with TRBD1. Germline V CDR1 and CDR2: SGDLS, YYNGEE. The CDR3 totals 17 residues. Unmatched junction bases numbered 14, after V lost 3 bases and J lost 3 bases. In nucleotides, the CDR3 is TGTGCCAGCAGCGATATCAGACAGGGAAGGCCTGACACTGAAGCTTTCTTT. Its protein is CASSDIRQGRPDTEAFF. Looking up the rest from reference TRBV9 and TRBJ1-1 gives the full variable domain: DSGVTQTPKHLITATGQRVTLRCSPRSGDLSVYWYQQSLDQGLQFLIQYYNGEERAKGNILERFSAQQFPDLHSELNLSSLELGDSALYFCASSDIRQGRPDTEAFFGQGTRLTVV.

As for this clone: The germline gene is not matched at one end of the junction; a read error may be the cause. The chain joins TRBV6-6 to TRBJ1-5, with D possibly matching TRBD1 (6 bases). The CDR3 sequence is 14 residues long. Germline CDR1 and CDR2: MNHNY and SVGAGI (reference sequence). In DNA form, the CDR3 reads TGTGCCGGCAGCCGACCTGACAGGAGAGGACCCCAGCATTTT. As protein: CAGSRPDRRGPQHF.

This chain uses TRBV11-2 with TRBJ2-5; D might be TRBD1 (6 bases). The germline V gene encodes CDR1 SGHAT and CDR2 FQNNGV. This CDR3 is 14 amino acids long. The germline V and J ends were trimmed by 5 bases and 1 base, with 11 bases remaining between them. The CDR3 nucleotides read TGTGCCAGCAGCCCCCGGGACATCCAAGAGACCCAGTACTTC. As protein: CASSPRDIQETQYF.

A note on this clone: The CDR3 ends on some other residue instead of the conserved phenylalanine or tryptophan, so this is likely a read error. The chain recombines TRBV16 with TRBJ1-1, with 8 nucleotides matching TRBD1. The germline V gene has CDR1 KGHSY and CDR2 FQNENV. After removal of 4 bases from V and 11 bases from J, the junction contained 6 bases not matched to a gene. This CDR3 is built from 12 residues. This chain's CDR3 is CASSPSDRAAFS. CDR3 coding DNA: TGTGCCAGCAGCCCTTCGGACAGGGCCGCTTTCTCT.